This T cell receptor beta chain was captured by sequencing in a study of blood T cell repertoires in COVID-19. Background on the study: The origin of the acute and convalescent COVID-19 samples was the United States, Italy and Spain. The cDNA or gDNA used as material had been derived from T cells, B-cell-depleted T cells, or PBMCs.

Per the authors' pipeline: Amplification of reference gene primers was used by the study to estimate nucleated cell counts. The assay was immunoSEQ multiplex PCR, and TCRdb's table has in-frame clones only and misses some. Clonal size and the V and J genes are those of that table, whereas D and trimming came from the DNA. The sample carries 190,000 or so clones, roughly three quarters recorded once. V was cut by 2 bases and J by 4 bases, with 11 bases left in between. Germline V gene data show CDR1 as LNHDA and CDR2 as SQIVND (reference sequence). The CDR3 is 14 amino acids. One Seattle source followed patients from active infection through their disease course.

The receptor was derived from a woman older than 75 with COVID-19, enrolled during active disease. The rearrangement joins TRBV19 to TRBJ1-2, with a tentative D call TRBD1 (5 bases). Sequenced input: peripheral blood. The CDR3 coding sequence is TGTGCCAGTAGTATACAGGGTGACCTCTATGGCTACACCTTC. Translating it yields CASSIQGDLYGYTF.